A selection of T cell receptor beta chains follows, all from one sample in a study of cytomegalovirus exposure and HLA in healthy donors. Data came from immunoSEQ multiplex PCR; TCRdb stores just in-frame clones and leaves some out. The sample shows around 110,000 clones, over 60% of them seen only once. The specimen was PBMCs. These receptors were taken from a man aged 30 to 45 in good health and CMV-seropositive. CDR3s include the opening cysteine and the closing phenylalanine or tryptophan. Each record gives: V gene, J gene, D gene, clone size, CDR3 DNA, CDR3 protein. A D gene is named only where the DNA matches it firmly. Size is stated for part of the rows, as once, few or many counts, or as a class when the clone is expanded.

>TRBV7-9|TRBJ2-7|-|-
TGTGCCAGCAGCCGCACAGGGACCTACGAGCAGTACTTC
CASSRTGTYEQYF
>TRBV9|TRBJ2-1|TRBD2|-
TGTGCCAGCAGCTCGACAGGGAGGGGACTAGCGGGAGGGCGTCAGTTCTTC
CASSSTGRGLAGGRQFF
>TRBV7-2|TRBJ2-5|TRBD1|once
TGTGCCAGCAGCTTATATGGGCAGGGGGCACACGAGACCCAGTACTTC
CASSLYGQGAHETQYF
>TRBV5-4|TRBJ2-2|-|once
TGTGCCAGCAGCCTCAGGGATACCGGGGAGCTGTTTTTT
CASSLRDTGELFF
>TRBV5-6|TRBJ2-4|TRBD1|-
TGTGCCAGCAGTCAGGGGGCCCGACTAGCCAAAAACATTCAGTACTTC
CASSQGARLAKNIQYF
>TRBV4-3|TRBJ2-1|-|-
TGCGCCAGCAGCCAAGGCATAGAAGGGGTCACTGAGCAGTTCTTC
CASSQGIEGVTEQFF
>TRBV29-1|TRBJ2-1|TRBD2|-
TGCAGCGTTGAGAGTCCCCGACTAGCGGGGTACTTTTACAATGAGCAGTTCTTC
CSVESPRLAGYFYNEQFF
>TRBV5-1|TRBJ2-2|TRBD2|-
TGCGCCAGCAGCGGAACTAGCGGGGGGGGCACCGGGGAGCTGTTTTTT
CASSGTSGGGTGELFF
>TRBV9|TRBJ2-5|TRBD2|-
TGTGCCAGCAACAGAGCGGGGGCCCAAGAGACCCAGTACTTC
CASNRAGAQETQYF
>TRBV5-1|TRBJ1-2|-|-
TGCGCCAGCAGTCGAGACGGGGGGAACTATGGCTACACCTTC
CASSRDGGNYGYTF
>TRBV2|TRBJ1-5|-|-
TGTGCCAGCAGTAGGGCAATGGGGCTACAGCATTTT
CASSRAMGLQHF
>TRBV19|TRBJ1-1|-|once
TGTGCCAGTAGCTCAACTGGAGGCACGGTCCTCGGCGCTTTCTTT
CASSSTGGTVLGAFF
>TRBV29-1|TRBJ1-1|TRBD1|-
TGCAGCGTGGAGGGGGCCCTCTTT
CSVEGALF
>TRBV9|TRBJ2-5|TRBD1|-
TGTGCCAGCAGCGAGGGGGCGGCTCAAGAGACCCAGTACTTC
CASSEGAAQETQYF
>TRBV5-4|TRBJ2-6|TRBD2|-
TGTGCCAGCAGCCGGGAGGTCTCTGGGGCCAACGGCCTGACTTTC
CASSREVSGANGLTF
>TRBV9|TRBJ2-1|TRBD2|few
TGTGCCAGCAGCGCGAGCGGGGACCTGACCTACAATGAGCAGTTCTTC
CASSASGDLTYNEQFF
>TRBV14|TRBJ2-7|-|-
TGTGCCAGCAGCCAAGTTCACGGCGGGTACGAGCAGTACTTC
CASSQVHGGYEQYF
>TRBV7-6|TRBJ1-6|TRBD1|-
TGTGCCAGCAGCTCAGAGACAGGGGGTAATTCACCCCTCCACTTT
CASSSETGGNSPLHF
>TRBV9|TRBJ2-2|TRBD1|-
TGTGCCAGCATCGACAGGGCACTCGCGAACACCGGGGAGCTGTTTTTT
CASIDRALANTGELFF
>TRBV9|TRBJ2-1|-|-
TGTGCCAGCAGCTCCCCCCGGTCGTACAATGAGCAGTTCTTC
CASSSPRSYNEQFF
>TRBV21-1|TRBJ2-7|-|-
-
CASAGVAAGISYEQYF
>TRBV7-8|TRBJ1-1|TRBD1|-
TGTGCCAGCAGCGCGTACAGGGGAGTTGGAACTGAAGCTTTCTTT
CASSAYRGVGTEAFF
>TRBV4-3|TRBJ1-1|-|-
TGCGCCAGCAGCCACAGTGAGGGGAACACTGAAGCTTTCTTT
CASSHSEGNTEAFF
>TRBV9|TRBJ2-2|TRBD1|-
TGTGCCAGCAGCGCCGCAGGGGGTCTGAACACCGGGGAGCTGTTTTTT
CASSAAGGLNTGELFF
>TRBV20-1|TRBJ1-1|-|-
TGCAGTGCTAGTCGCACTGAAGCTTTCTTT
CSASRTEAFF
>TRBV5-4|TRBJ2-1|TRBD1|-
TGTGCCAGCAGCTTGTTCACGGGACAGGGGATCTACAATGAGCAGTTCTTC
CASSLFTGQGIYNEQFF
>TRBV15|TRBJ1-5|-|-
TGTGCCACCAGCAGAGATCCCCGGGTCAATCAGCCCCAGCATTTT
CATSRDPRVNQPQHF
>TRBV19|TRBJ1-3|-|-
TGTGCCAGTACCTCCGGGTCTACTGGAAACACCATATATTTT
CASTSGSTGNTIYF
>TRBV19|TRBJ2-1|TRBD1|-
TGTGCCAGTAGTCGTATCCAGGGGGATGAGCAGTTCTTC
CASSRIQGDEQFF